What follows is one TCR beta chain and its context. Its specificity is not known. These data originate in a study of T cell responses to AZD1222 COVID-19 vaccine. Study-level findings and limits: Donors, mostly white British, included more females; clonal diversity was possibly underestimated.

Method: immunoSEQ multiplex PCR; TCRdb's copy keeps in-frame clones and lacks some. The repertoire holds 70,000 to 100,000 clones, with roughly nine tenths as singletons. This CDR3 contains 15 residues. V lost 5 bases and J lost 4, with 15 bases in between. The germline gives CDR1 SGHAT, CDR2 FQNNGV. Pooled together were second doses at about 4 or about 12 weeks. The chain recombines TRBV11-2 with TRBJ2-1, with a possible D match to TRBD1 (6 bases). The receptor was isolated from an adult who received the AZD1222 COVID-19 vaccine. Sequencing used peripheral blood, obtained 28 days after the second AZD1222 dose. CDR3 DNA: TGTGCCAGCAGCCCGGCCCCGGGACAATACAATGAGCAGTTCTTC. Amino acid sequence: CASSPAPGQYNEQFF.